This T cell receptor (beta chain) emerged from a study of blood T cell repertoires in COVID-19. The CDR3 has 15 amino acids. The ends lost 6 bases at V and 7 bases at J; junction bases unmatched: 10. Germline V lookup: CDR1 SEHNR, CDR2 FQNEAQ (reference sequence). Resolution of symptoms, clearance, or two negative PCRs was present in recovered Cohort 3 donors. Here immunoSEQ multiplex PCR was the method, and the copy in TCRdb shows in-frame clones only, minus some. The sample comprises under 300,000 clones, approximately 85% of which are singletons, and around 0.92% rests with the top ten. The chain employs TRBV7-9 and TRBJ1-2; 11 bases match TRBD1. The receptor was isolated from a woman aged 25 to 39 who had recovered from COVID-19. Input material: PBMCs or T cells enriched from blood (not recorded which). CDR3 bases: TGTGCCAGCAGTTTGGAAGGACAGGGGGCAGGTGGCTACACCTTC. Translation gives CASSLEGQGAGGYTF.